This is a list of T cell receptor beta chains from one sample in a study of blood T cell repertoires in COVID-19. TCRdb's table, derived via immunoSEQ multiplex PCR, lists solely in-frame clones and lacks some. The sample lists around 130,000 clones; around 76% were seen once. The sequenced sample consisted of peripheral blood. The receptors stem from a human donor in a cohort sampled during active COVID-19. The CDR3 runs from the conserved cysteine through the conserved F or W. Each record gives: clone size, V gene, J gene, D gene, CDR3 protein, CDR3 DNA. The D gene is left open where the match is weak. Expanded clones get a size class; other rows say once, few or many, or leave the size out.

>.|TRBV3-1/TRBV3-2|TRBJ1-1|.
CASSQIVLSGGVNTEAFF
TGTGCCAGCAGCCAAATAGTACTTAGCGGAGGGGTGAACACTGAAGCTTTCTTT
>.|TRBV3-1/TRBV3-2|TRBJ2-7|.
CASSQGRQVHEQYF
TGTGCCAGCAGCCAAGGCAGACAGGTGCACGAGCAGTACTTC
>.|TRBV5-1|TRBJ1-2|.
CASSLEARAEGGYTF
TGCGCCAGCAGCTTGGAGGCCAGGGCTGAAGGTGGCTACACCTTC
>.|TRBV6-5|TRBJ1-5|.
CASTGQANQPQHF
TGTGCCAGCACCGGACAAGCCAATCAGCCCCAGCATTTT
>.|TRBV5-4|TRBJ2-3|TRBD1
CASSLSTGSVSDTQYF
TGTGCCAGCAGCCTGTCGACAGGGTCGGTCTCAGATACGCAGTATTTT
>.|TRBV6-4|TRBJ1-1|TRBD1
CASRRGGNTEAFF
TGTGCCAGCAGACGAGGGGGCAACACTGAAGCTTTCTTT
>.|TRBV7-9|TRBJ2-7|.
CASSVTTEQYF
TGTGCCAGCAGCGTGACTACCGAGCAGTACTTC
>.|TRBV6-5|TRBJ1-2|.
CASRRTELYGYTF
TGTGCCAGCAGGCGGACAGAACTATATGGCTACACCTTC
>many|TRBV11-1|TRBJ2-7|.
CASSLEGEQYF
TGTGCCAGCAGCTTAGAGGGGGAGCAGTACTTC
>.|TRBV19|TRBJ1-3|TRBD1
CASSPDRGLGTIYF
TGTGCCAGTAGTCCGGACAGGGGTCTTGGCACCATATATTTT
>.|TRBV29-1|TRBJ2-1|.
CSVESPYNEQFF
TGCAGCGTTGAATCCCCTTACAATGAGCAGTTCTTC
>.|TRBV5-6|TRBJ2-5|.
CASSFQGGETQYF
TGTGCCAGCAGCTTTCAGGGGGGAGAGACCCAGTACTTC
>.|TRBV10-3|TRBJ1-2|TRBD1
CAISRQGDNYGYTF
TGTGCCATCAGTCGACAGGGCGATAACTATGGCTACACCTTC
>.|TRBV13|TRBJ2-7|TRBD1
CASSWLGQAYEQYF
TGTGCCAGCAGCTGGCTAGGACAGGCCTACGAGCAGTACTTC
>.|TRBV6-1|TRBJ1-2|.
CASSEGGGVGSYTF
TGTGCCAGCAGTGAGGGCGGCGGGGTTGGAAGCTACACCTTC
>.|TRBV5-1|TRBJ1-6|.
CASSPDMSYNSPLHF
TGCGCCAGCAGCCCTGACATGAGCTATAATTCACCCCTCCACTTT
>.|TRBV3-1/TRBV3-2|TRBJ2-5|.
CASSQGPGTQETQYF
TGTGCCAGCAGCCAAGGTCCGGGAACACAAGAGACCCAGTACTTC
>.|TRBV6-2/TRBV6-3|TRBJ2-3|.
CASNPTSTDTQYF
TGTGCCAGCAACCCTACCTCTACGGATACGCAGTATTTT
>.|TRBV3-1/TRBV3-2|TRBJ2-5|.
CASSLPRGVPETQYF
TGTGCCAGCAGCCTCCCCAGGGGAGTTCCAGAGACCCAGTACTTC
>.|TRBV19|TRBJ2-3|TRBD1
CASRGTGQGGTDTQYF
TGTGCCAGTAGGGGAACGGGACAGGGAGGCACAGATACGCAGTATTTT
>.|TRBV27|TRBJ2-1|.
CASSSQAGEQFF
TGTGCCAGCAGTTCCCAAGCTGGTGAGCAGTTCTTC
>.|TRBV6-6|TRBJ1-1|TRBD1
CASKQGRMGTTEAFF
TGTGCCAGCAAACAGGGGCGCATGGGGACCACTGAAGCTTTCTTT
>.|TRBV5-4|TRBJ1-2|TRBD1
CASSPPDRVVGYTF
TGTGCCAGCAGCCCCCCGGACAGGGTCGTTGGCTACACCTTC
>.|TRBV19|TRBJ2-1|TRBD1
CASSPGQSPYNEQFF
TGTGCCAGTAGTCCGGGACAGAGCCCTTACAATGAGCAGTTCTTC
>.|TRBV25-1|TRBJ1-4|TRBD1
CASSVGQGDEKLFF
TGTGCCAGCAGCGTCGGACAGGGGGACGAAAAACTGTTTTTT
>.|TRBV5-4|TRBJ1-4|.
CASSPKQGGTEKLFF
TGTGCCAGCAGCCCGAAACAGGGCGGAACTGAAAAACTGTTTTTT
>.|TRBV4-1|TRBJ1-4|.
CASSRVPGEKLFF
TGCGCCAGCAGCCGCGTTCCGGGTGAAAAACTGTTTTTT
>.|TRBV27|TRBJ2-7|TRBD1
CASSAGTGTYEQYF
TGTGCCAGCAGCGCCGGGACAGGAACCTACGAGCAGTACTTC
>.|TRBV6-5|TRBJ2-7|.
CASSYSRERQYF
TGTGCCAGCAGTTACTCGCGAGAGCGGCAGTACTTC
>.|TRBV19|TRBJ1-2|TRBD1
CATKDRPSGYGYTF
TGTGCCACGAAGGACAGGCCGTCGGGATATGGCTACACCTTC
>.|TRBV6-5|TRBJ2-3|TRBD2
CASRPSGDVTQYF
TGTGCCAGCAGACCTAGCGGGGACGTTACGCAGTATTTT
>.|TRBV7-9|TRBJ2-1|TRBD2
CASSLGAGGAYNEQFF
TGTGCCAGCAGCTTAGGGGCCGGGGGGGCCTACAATGAGCAGTTCTTC
>.|TRBV6-4|TRBJ1-6|.
CASSDRGNNSPLHF
TGTGCCAGCAGTGACAGGGGCAATAATTCACCCCTCCACTTT
>.|TRBV7-6|TRBJ1-1|TRBD1
CASSSGTGSMNTEAFF
TGTGCCAGCAGCTCCGGGACAGGGAGCATGAACACTGAAGCTTTCTTT
>.|TRBV30|TRBJ2-2|.
CACRWGVLGGELFF
TGTGCCTGCCGTTGGGGGGTTTTGGGCGGGGAGCTGTTTTTT
>once|TRBV7-9|TRBJ2-3|TRBD2
CASSPVGGDLTDTQYF
TGTGCCAGCAGCCCGGTTGGGGGGGACCTCACAGATACGCAGTATTTT
>.|TRBV7-9|TRBJ2-1|TRBD2
CASSWPIAGGPNEQFF
TGTGCCAGCAGCTGGCCCATAGCGGGGGGGCCAAATGAGCAGTTCTTC
>.|TRBV2|TRBJ2-6|TRBD2
CATPSGTSGGDTNVLTF
TGTGCCACCCCCTCCGGGACTAGCGGGGGTGATACCAACGTCCTGACTTTC
>.|TRBV6-5|TRBJ2-7|.
CASSRSLAENYEQYF
TGTGCCAGCAGTCGAAGTTTGGCGGAAAACTACGAGCAGTACTTC
>.|TRBV2|TRBJ2-7|TRBD1
CASSEGLRDSETTYF
TGTGCCAGCAGTGAAGGGTTGAGGGACAGCGAAACTACGTACTTC
>.|TRBV4-2|TRBJ2-3|.
CASSQDPRLGNTQYF
TGTGCCAGCAGCCAAGACCCCAGACTTGGAAATACGCAGTATTTT
>.|TRBV3-1/TRBV3-2|TRBJ1-4|.
CASSQAESEKLFF
TGTGCCAGCAGCCAGGCCGAATCGGAAAAACTGTTTTTT
>.|TRBV2|TRBJ2-7|TRBD2
CASSEPAGGISYEQYF
TGTGCCAGCAGTGAACCAGCGGGGGGTATTTCCTACGAGCAGTACTTC
>many|TRBV27|TRBJ1-5|TRBD1
CASRAATGNNQPQHF
TGTGCCAGCAGGGCCGCGACAGGGAACAATCAGCCCCAGCATTTT
>.|TRBV6-5|TRBJ2-1|TRBD2
CASSYGGGGAGNEQFF
TGTGCCAGCAGTTACGGTGGCGGGGGGGCAGGGAATGAGCAGTTCTTC